This T cell receptor (beta chain) was captured in a study of blood T cell repertoires in COVID-19. Study context: Collection of acute and convalescent COVID-19 samples took place in the United States, Italy and Spain.

Original methodology: From reference gene primer amplification, estimates of nucleated cell counts were derived. Libraries were prepared by immunoSEQ multiplex PCR; TCRdb keeps only in-frame clonotypes and omits some of them. V, J and clone size are those of that table, while D and trimming were read from the DNA. Altogether 40,000 to 60,000 clones are present, less than 90% being singletons, with the ten largest covering approximately 1.4%. Trimming left V 5 bases short and J 6 bases short, with 11 bases between. Germline-derived CDR1 and CDR2 are LNHDA and SQIVND (reference sequence). The CDR3 length is 13 residues.

Sequencing was performed on peripheral blood. The sequence was collected from a man in his forties or fifties with acute or convalescent COVID-19. This sequence joins TRBV19 and TRBJ2-1, with D possibly TRBD2 on 5 matching bases. As DNA, the CDR3 is TGTGCCAGTAGTCTTGGACTTTCCAATGAGCAGTTCTTC. As protein: CASSLGLSNEQFF.